A selection of T cell receptor beta chains follows, all from one sample in a study of T cells in Graves' hyperthyroidism and ophthalmopathy. TCRdb recomputed calls from the multiplex PCR reads with MiXCR, one row per CDR3 protein. The data contain about 500,000 distinct CDR3 sequences, more than 15% of them singletons. Sequencing was performed on blood. The receptors were gathered from a woman between 18 and 29 years old with Graves' ophthalmopathy. Each CDR3 is given with its conserved first and last residue. D genes are given only for firm matches. The size entry is marked missing in some rows and otherwise reads once, few, many or a size class.

d_call j_call v_call clone_size cdr3_aa cdr3_nt
NA TRBJ2-2 TRBV5-1 few CASMRGGAWTGELFF TGCGCCAGCATGCGTGGGGGGGCATGGACCGGGGAGCTGTTTTTT
TRBD1 TRBJ1-6 TRBV4-1 NA CASSQEDRNNSPLHF TGCGCCAGCAGCCAAGAGGACAGGAATAATTCACCCCTCCACTTT
TRBD2 TRBJ2-1 TRBV9 NA CASSLLAGVQNEQFF TGTGCCAGCAGCTTACTAGCGGGAGTTCAGAATGAGCAGTTCTTC
NA TRBJ2-1 TRBV7-3 few CASSLLAGSFNEQFF TGTGCCAGCAGCTTACTCGCAGGGTCATTCAATGAGCAGTTCTTC
NA TRBJ1-1 TRBV11-3 many CASSLGPEGTEAFF TGTGCCAGCAGCTTGGGACCGGAGGGCACTGAAGCTTTCTTT
NA TRBJ2-5 TRBV15 few CATSRGWGGQETQYF TGTGCCACCAGCAGAGGCTGGGGCGGCCAAGAGACCCAGTACTTC
NA TRBJ2-4 TRBV5-4 few CASSLAPMGRRDIQYF TGTGCCAGCAGCTTGGCCCCTATGGGGAGGAGAGACATTCAGTACTTC
NA TRBJ1-6 TRBV28 NA CASRPGPNNSPLHF TGTGCCAGCAGACCGGGTCCTAATAATTCACCCCTCCACTTT
NA TRBJ2-2 TRBV20-1 many CSARDGVQELFF TGCAGTGCTAGGGACGGGGTTCAAGAGCTGTTTTTT
NA TRBJ1-1 TRBV9 many CASSVDGRSEAFF TGTGCCAGCAGCGTAGATGGGCGGTCTGAAGCTTTCTTT
TRBD2 TRBJ2-3 TRBV9 NA CASSEGLAGGQDTQYF TGTGCCAGCAGCGAAGGACTAGCGGGGGGGCAAGATACGCAGTATTTT
NA TRBJ2-3 TRBV6-9 NA CASSSGGPYTQYF TGTGCCAGCAGTTCAGGAGGGCCCTATACGCAGTATTTT
TRBD1 TRBJ2-7 TRBV5-5 few CASRISTGVGYEQYF TGTGCCAGCAGAATATCGACAGGGGTAGGCTACGAGCAGTACTTC
TRBD1 TRBJ1-1 TRBV11-1 many CASSAGQGATEAFF TGTGCCAGCAGCGCCGGACAGGGGGCCACTGAAGCTTTCTTT
NA TRBJ1-1 TRBV6-1 many CASSEDRAGNTEAFF TGTGCCAGCAGTGAAGACAGGGCGGGAAACACTGAAGCTTTCTTT
NA TRBJ1-5 TRBV4-1 NA CASSQEAGGNQPQHF TGCGCCAGCAGCCAAGAGGCAGGGGGCAATCAGCCCCAGCATTTT
NA TRBJ1-1 TRBV19 NA CASRPPRAYPEAFF TGTGCCAGTAGACCCCCCCGGGCCTATCCTGAAGCTTTCTTT
TRBD2 TRBJ2-1 TRBV24-1 NA CATSDSPGGPHNEQFF TGTGCCACCAGTGATTCCCCGGGAGGCCCCCACAATGAGCAGTTCTTC
TRBD2 TRBJ2-3 TRBV11-3 many CASSQTMSGRADTQYF TGTGCCAGCAGCCAAACGATGAGCGGGAGGGCAGATACGCAGTATTTT
TRBD1 TRBJ2-2 TRBV7-8 few CASSTRGQSNTGELFF TGTGCCAGCAGCACCAGGGGACAGTCGAACACCGGGGAGCTGTTTTTT
NA TRBJ2-1 TRBV11-3 NA CASIQSSGDYNEQFF TGTGCCAGCATCCAATCGTCAGGGGACTACAATGAGCAGTTCTTC
NA TRBJ1-2 TRBV27 few CASSPREGYYGYTF TGTGCCAGCAGTCCCCGGGAAGGATACTATGGCTACACCTTC
NA TRBJ2-7 TRBV5-4 NA CASSSSRAIYEQYF TGTGCCAGCAGCTCGTCCAGGGCCATCTACGAGCAGTACTTC
NA TRBJ1-4 TRBV19 NA CASSILHGSTNEKLFF TGTGCCAGTAGTATTCTTCACGGCAGTACTAATGAAAAACTGTTTTTT
TRBD1 TRBJ1-4 TRBV4-1 few CASSQSAGGVEKLFF TGCGCCAGCAGCCAATCCGCAGGGGGCGTTGAAAAACTGTTTTTT
NA TRBJ2-7 TRBV30 many CAWSSNEQYF TGTGCCTGGAGCAGCAACGAGCAGTACTTC
TRBD2 TRBJ2-7 TRBV19 NA CASSMSSGYHEQYF TGTGCCAGTAGTATGTCTAGCGGGTACCACGAGCAGTACTTC
NA TRBJ2-1 TRBV11-1 many CASSLEGGRARSSYNEQFF TGTGCCAGCAGCTTAGAGGGGGGGAGGGCGCGTAGCTCCTACAATGAGCAGTTCTTC